A selection of T cell receptor beta chains follows, all from one sample in a study of blood T cell repertoires in COVID-19. Assay used: immunoSEQ multiplex PCR; TCRdb lists only in-frame clones, some missing. The data hold fewer than 250,000 clones, with around 90% observed a single time. The specimen sequenced was peripheral blood. Every receptor here comes from a man aged 25 to 40 with acute or convalescent COVID-19. Both conserved end residues are part of each CDR3. A D gene is named only where the DNA matches it firmly. Rows give clone size only sometimes, using once, few, many, or a class for an expanded clone.

j_call v_call clone_size d_call cdr3_nt cdr3_aa
TRBJ1-2 TRBV5-4 . TRBD1 TGTGCCAGCAGCTTGGCCTCTGGACAGGGATATGGCTACACCTTC CASSLASGQGYGYTF
TRBJ1-5 TRBV27 . . TGTGCCAGCAGTTTTTTTTCGGGGGATCAGCCCCAGCATTTT CASSFFSGDQPQHF
TRBJ1-6 TRBV9 . . TGTGCCAGCTCCTCGGGGGACTCCTATAATTCACCCCTCCACTTT CASSSGDSYNSPLHF
TRBJ2-5 TRBV25-1 . . TGTGCCAGCAGTGAATTCGGGAGAGAGACCCAGTACTTC CASSEFGRETQYF
TRBJ2-7 TRBV19 . TRBD1 TGTGCCAGTAGGCCGGGACAGGGGTCTTACGAGCAGTACTTC CASRPGQGSYEQYF
TRBJ1-5 TRBV19 . . TGTGCCAGTACTTCCGGGGGTAATCAGCCCCAGCATTTT CASTSGGNQPQHF
TRBJ1-5 TRBV10-3 few TRBD1 TGTGCCATCAGTGATGTACAGGGGAATCAGCCCCAGCATTTT CAISDVQGNQPQHF
TRBJ2-1 TRBV9 . . TGTGCCAGCAGCGTAATTTCAAGCGCGGGTGAGCAGTTCTTC CASSVISSAGEQFF
TRBJ2-5 TRBV19 . TRBD1 TGTGCCAGTAGTAGACAGGGGGCCGTAGAGACCCAGTACTTC CASSRQGAVETQYF
TRBJ2-5 TRBV5-1 few TRBD2 TGCGCCAGCAGCTTCCTAAATCGGGGGGGCCAGCAGACCCAGTACTTC CASSFLNRGGQQTQYF
TRBJ2-2 TRBV10-2 . TRBD1 TGCGCCAGCAGTTGGGACAGCACCACCGGGGAGCTGTTTTTT CASSWDSTTGELFF
TRBJ2-1 TRBV28 . . TGTGCCAGCAGGACGGAGCAATTCAGAGTCAATGAGCAGTTCTTC CASRTEQFRVNEQFF
TRBJ1-2 TRBV27 . TRBD1 TGTGCCAGCAGTTTATTACGGGACAGGGGGATCGGCTATGGCTACACCTTC CASSLLRDRGIGYGYTF
TRBJ1-5 TRBV2 . TRBD1 TGTGCCAGCAGAGAATTGACAGGGGTCAATCAGCCCCAGCATTTT CASRELTGVNQPQHF
TRBJ2-7 TRBV5-5 . . TGTGCCAGCAGCGTCACCGGGTCCCTAACCTACGAGCAGTACTTC CASSVTGSLTYEQYF
TRBJ2-5 TRBV5-6 . TRBD2 TGTGCCAGCAGCTTGGGGGAAACTAGCGGGGCCCGTAACTTC CASSLGETSGARNF
TRBJ2-7 TRBV5-1 . TRBD1 TGCGCCAGCAGCCTAGGGACAGGGGGCGAGCAGTACTTC CASSLGTGGEQYF
TRBJ2-4 TRBV19 few TRBD2 TGTGCCAGTAGTCCGTGGACTAGCGGGAAAAACATTCAGTACTTC CASSPWTSGKNIQYF
TRBJ1-1 TRBV21-1 . . . CASSKRVGRGLKRVGRGTHEAFF
TRBJ1-5 TRBV3-1/TRBV3-2 . . TGTGCCAGCAGCCAAGTCCTGGGGGCGAGTCAGCCCCAGCATTTT CASSQVLGASQPQHF
TRBJ1-1 TRBV12-3/TRBV12-4 . . TGTGCCAGCAGCCGCAGGGAGAACACTGAAGCTTTCTTT CASSRRENTEAFF
TRBJ2-2 TRBV3-1/TRBV3-2 . . TGTGCCAGCAGCCAATTCATGAGCGGTACGAACACCGGGGAGCTGTTTTTT CASSQFMSGTNTGELFF
TRBJ2-5 TRBV19 . TRBD2 TGTGCCAGTATGGCTAAGGGACTAGCGGGAGGTGGGGAGACCCAGTACTTC CASMAKGLAGGGETQYF
TRBJ2-3 TRBV2 . TRBD2 TGTGCCAGCAGTGAGCGGGAGGGCCGTGTAGATACGCAGTATTTT CASSEREGRVDTQYF
TRBJ2-3 TRBV9 few TRBD2 TGTGCCAGCAGCCCGGGACTAGCGGGGAGGGATACGCAGTATTTT CASSPGLAGRDTQYF
TRBJ2-3 TRBV5-4 . . TGTGCCAGCAGCTTGGGGGGGGACGAAGGGGCAGATACGCAGTATTTT CASSLGGDEGADTQYF
TRBJ2-3 TRBV28 . . TGTGCCAGCAGCCAGGGGAGGGCCTCTAGCACAGATACGCAGTATTTT CASSQGRASSTDTQYF
TRBJ1-3 TRBV5-1 . . TGCGCCAGCAGCGCCGCCCCCGACCCGGGCTCTGGAAACACCATATATTTT CASSAAPDPGSGNTIYF
TRBJ2-5 TRBV5-1 once TRBD1 TGCGCCAGCAGCGGTACAGGGGGAGAGGAGACCCAGTACTTC CASSGTGGEETQYF
TRBJ1-2 TRBV28 . . TGTGCCAGCCGCCCCCGCATAGGGGCAGGCTACACCTTC CASRPRIGAGYTF
TRBJ2-3 TRBV19 . . TGTGCCAGCAGGGACGGGGGACAGACAGATACGCAGTATTTT CASRDGGQTDTQYF
TRBJ2-3 TRBV6-5 few TRBD2 TGTGCCAGCACTTCACTAGCGGGAGGCACAGATACGCAGTATTTT CASTSLAGGTDTQYF
TRBJ2-5 TRBV24-1 . . TGTGCCACCAGTGATAGCGGCCATCCCGGGTGGGAGACCCAGTACTTC CATSDSGHPGWETQYF
TRBJ1-3 TRBV12-3/TRBV12-4 . . TGTGCCAGCAGTCCCGAGGGAAACACCATATATTTT CASSPEGNTIYF
TRBJ2-2 TRBV5-4 . . TGTGCCAGCAGCTCGGGACAAAACACCGGGGAGCTGTTTTTT CASSSGQNTGELFF
TRBJ2-3 TRBV5-4 . . TGTGCCAGCAGCTTGGCCGGTGCCAGCACAGATACGCAGTATTTT CASSLAGASTDTQYF
TRBJ2-2 TRBV5-1 . . TGCGCCAGCAGCGAAGCGCTAGGATCCGGGGAGCTGTTTTTT CASSEALGSGELFF
TRBJ2-7 TRBV11-2 . . TGTGCCAGCAGCTTAGGAGGGTTGAACGAGCAGTACTTC CASSLGGLNEQYF
TRBJ2-4 TRBV19 . . TGTGCCAGTAGTGCCACTAACATTCAGTACTTC CASSATNIQYF
TRBJ1-1 TRBV9 . . TGTGCCAGCAGCCCCGACGGCAGGGTACTCTCTGAAGCTTTCTTT CASSPDGRVLSEAFF
TRBJ2-3 TRBV11-3 . TRBD2 TGTGCCAGCAGCTTGAGGGAGGGCCCCACAGATACGCAGTATTTT CASSLREGPTDTQYF
TRBJ1-3 TRBV6-2/TRBV6-3 . . TGTGCCAGCAGTTACTCGACTGCAGCTTTCTCTGGAAACACCATATATTTT CASSYSTAAFSGNTIYF
TRBJ2-7 TRBV20-1 . . TGCAGTGCTTTTCGAGGTTACGAGCAGTACTTC CSAFRGYEQYF
TRBJ2-7 TRBV5-1 . TRBD1 TGCGCCAGCACGACAGGGGGGATTCCCTACGAGCAGTACTTC CASTTGGIPYEQYF
TRBJ1-3 TRBV18 . . TGTGCCAGCTCACCAACAGGAAACTCTGGAAACACCATATATTTT CASSPTGNSGNTIYF
TRBJ1-1 TRBV5-4 . . TGTGCCAGCATTTCGGCGGGGTCGGGTGAAGCTTTCTTT CASISAGSGEAFF
TRBJ1-4 TRBV5-6 . . TGTGCCAGCAGCTTGGAGAGGTCCGGGAATGAAAAACTGTTTTTT CASSLERSGNEKLFF
TRBJ2-5 TRBV7-9 . TRBD1 TGTGCCAGCAGTGTCGGACAGGGGAGGCAGACCCAGTACTTC CASSVGQGRQTQYF
TRBJ2-2 TRBV2 . TRBD2 TGTGCCAGCAGAAGCGGGAGTATAGGAACCGGGGAGCTGTTTTTT CASRSGSIGTGELFF
TRBJ1-2 TRBV27 . TRBD1 TGTGCCAGCCAGAGGACAGGGAGGTTGGGCTACACCTTC CASQRTGRLGYTF
TRBJ2-3 TRBV5-6 . TRBD2 TGTGCCAGCAGCTTGGGGGACTATTGGCGGAACTCAGATACGCAGTATTTT CASSLGDYWRNSDTQYF
TRBJ2-5 TRBV5-1 . . TGCGCCAGCAGCTTGGGGCCGAGGGATTTCGAGACCCAGTACTTC CASSLGPRDFETQYF
TRBJ2-1 TRBV29-1 . . TGCAGCGTCTTCCTTAGGGGGAATGAGCAGTTCTTC CSVFLRGNEQFF
TRBJ1-5 TRBV7-3 . . TGTGCCAGCAGCTTAGAGGGCGGGGGAAGACAGCCCCAGCATTTT CASSLEGGGRQPQHF
TRBJ2-5 TRBV7-3 . TRBD2 TGTGCCAGCAGCTTCCTTGGCGGGAGGCAAGAGACCCAGTACTTC CASSFLGGRQETQYF
TRBJ2-2 TRBV7-7 . . TGTGCTAGCAGCTTGACAGGCGGAACGAACACCGGGGAGCTGTTTTTT CASSLTGGTNTGELFF
TRBJ2-5 TRBV5-1 . . TGCGCCAGCAGCCCCCTGGGCTCTATACAAGAGACCCAGTACTTC CASSPLGSIQETQYF
TRBJ2-3 TRBV7-9 once . TGTGCCAGCAGCTTAGCGCTAAGGGGGGGGCCCACAGATACGCAGTATTTT CASSLALRGGPTDTQYF